These T cell receptor beta chains were read from a single sample in a study of T cell responses to AZD1222 COVID-19 vaccine. Profiled with immunoSEQ multiplex PCR; TCRdb holds only in-frame clones, not every one. The sample lists approximately 120,000 clones, around 89% occurring once. This specimen was peripheral blood, taken on day 0 of AZD1222 vaccination. These receptors originate from an adult in good health. Both conserved end residues are part of each CDR3. Each record gives: D gene, clone size, J gene, V gene, CDR3 protein, CDR3 DNA. A D gene is named only where the DNA matches it firmly. Only some rows state a clone size, as once, few, many or a class for expanded clones.

. . TRBJ2-1 TRBV10-3 CAISESERDEQFF TGTGCCATCAGTGAGTCGGAGCGGGATGAGCAGTTCTTC
. . TRBJ1-5 TRBV27 CASSPRGRAGGNQPQHF TGTGCCAGCAGTCCGCGCGGGAGGGCTGGTGGCAATCAGCCCCAGCATTTT
. . TRBJ1-4 TRBV9 CASSVGSVHEKLFF TGTGCCAGCAGCGTAGGGAGTGTCCATGAAAAACTGTTTTTT
. . TRBJ2-7 TRBV30 CAWSEGSYEQYF TGTGCCTGGAGTGAAGGCAGCTACGAGCAGTACTTC
. . TRBJ2-2 TRBV5-1 CASSVRDRGELFF TGCGCCAGCAGCGTCAGGGATCGCGGGGAGCTGTTTTTT
. . TRBJ1-2 TRBV30 CAWSGEVGTNYGYTF TGTGCCTGGAGTGGTGAAGTGGGAACGAATTATGGCTACACCTTC
. . TRBJ1-2 TRBV4-1 CASSQGIYGYTF TGCGCCAGCAGCCAGGGGATCTATGGCTACACCTTC
. . TRBJ2-2 TRBV2 CASSGLGARNGELFF TGTGCCAGCAGTGGTCTGGGGGCCAGAAACGGGGAGCTGTTTTTT
TRBD1 once TRBJ1-2 TRBV11-2 CASKPNDRAPHGYTF TGTGCCAGCAAGCCCAACGACAGGGCCCCTCATGGCTACACCTTC
. . TRBJ1-2 TRBV30 CASKTPWGGSDGYTF TGTGCCTCAAAGACCCCTTGGGGGGGATCGGATGGCTACACCTTC
. . TRBJ1-1 TRBV18 CASSPPGYLTNTEAFF TGTGCCAGCTCACCCCCAGGGTACCTAACGAACACTGAAGCTTTCTTT
TRBD1 . TRBJ2-2 TRBV11-2 CASSLARGQLGELFF TGTGCCAGCAGCTTAGCCCGGGGACAGCTCGGGGAGCTGTTTTTT
TRBD1 . TRBJ1-4 TRBV5-1 CASSSGTADEKLFF TGCGCCAGCAGTTCCGGGACAGCTGATGAAAAACTGTTTTTT
. . TRBJ1-1 TRBV5-4 CASSLMGRGNTEAFF TGTGCCAGCAGCTTGATGGGCAGGGGGAACACTGAAGCTTTCTTT
. few TRBJ1-2 TRBV6-1 CASSEAGGGYGYTF TGTGCCAGCAGTGAAGCGGGGGGCGGCTATGGCTACACCTTC
. . TRBJ1-3 TRBV2 CASLRESGNTIYF TGTGCCAGCCTCAGGGAGAGCGGAAACACCATATATTTT
TRBD1 . TRBJ1-2 TRBV19 CASRPGQGPYGYTF TGTGCCAGTAGGCCCGGACAGGGCCCCTATGGCTACACCTTC
. . TRBJ1-1 TRBV5-1 CASRVRPGASNTEAFF TGCGCCAGCAGAGTGCGGCCAGGAGCCTCGAACACTGAAGCTTTCTTT
. . TRBJ2-7 TRBV19 CASSIPGDDEQYF TGTGCCAGTAGTATACCAGGGGACGACGAGCAGTACTTC
TRBD2 . TRBJ2-1 TRBV10-1 CASAFPGGEQFF TGCGCCAGCGCCTTTCCGGGGGGTGAGCAGTTCTTC
. . TRBJ2-1 TRBV12-3/TRBV12-4 CASSLALGGEQFF TGTGCCAGCAGTCTTGCCCTAGGAGGTGAGCAGTTCTTC
TRBD1 . TRBJ1-2 TRBV6-4 CASSDGVQGVDGYTF TGTGCCAGCAGTGACGGGGTCCAGGGGGTTGATGGCTACACCTTC
. . TRBJ1-6 TRBV5-1 CASSLGGPAASPLHF TGCGCCAGCAGCTTGGGAGGACCGGCCGCGTCACCCCTCCACTTT
. once TRBJ1-1 TRBV19 CASKVSGPRDTEAFF TGTGCCAGTAAGGTCTCGGGCCCGAGGGACACTGAAGCTTTCTTT
TRBD2 . TRBJ2-2 TRBV29-1 CSAAGTSGTNTGELFF TGCAGCGCCGCCGGGACTAGCGGGACGAACACCGGGGAGCTGTTTTTT
. . TRBJ2-4 TRBV5-8 CASSPLTVAKNIQYF TGTGCCAGCTCTCCGCTCACCGTAGCCAAAAACATTCAGTACTTC
. . TRBJ1-6 TRBV15 CATSRADSKNSPLHF TGTGCCACCAGCAGAGCGGACAGTAAAAATTCACCCCTCCACTTT
. . TRBJ1-1 TRBV19 CASSPQGLGAFF TGTGCCAGTAGCCCACAGGGTCTCGGAGCTTTCTTT
TRBD2 . TRBJ2-3 TRBV30 CAWIASGRGDTQYF TGTGCCTGGATTGCTAGCGGGAGGGGAGATACGCAGTATTTT
. . TRBJ2-7 TRBV12-3/TRBV12-4 CASSLELQEQYF TGTGCCAGCAGTTTAGAACTTCAGGAGCAGTACTTC
. . TRBJ1-4 TRBV28 CASSPDGLYEKLFF TGTGCCAGCAGTCCGGACGGTCTTTATGAAAAACTGTTTTTT
TRBD1 few TRBJ1-2 TRBV10-3 CAITRTGGDGYTF TGTGCCATCACAAGGACAGGGGGCGATGGCTACACCTTC
. . TRBJ1-1 TRBV15 CATSRKTGTTEAFF TGTGCCACCAGCAGAAAAACAGGGACCACTGAAGCTTTCTTT
. . TRBJ1-3 TRBV13 CASSLEGSTGNTIYF TGTGCCAGCAGCTTAGAAGGTTCAACTGGAAACACCATATATTTT
TRBD2 . TRBJ2-5 TRBV5-1 CASSSVSPTGRVQETQYF TGCGCCAGCAGCTCGGTCTCACCGACTGGGAGGGTACAAGAGACCCAGTACTTC
. few TRBJ1-4 TRBV7-9 CASNLDNEKLFF TGTGCCAGCAACCTAGACAATGAAAAACTGTTTTTT
. . TRBJ2-3 TRBV5-1 CASTGTVHSTDTQYF TGCGCCAGCACGGGTACAGTCCATAGCACAGATACGCAGTATTTT
. . TRBJ1-5 TRBV5-6 CASSLDRQGPQHF TGTGCCAGCAGCTTGGATCGCCAGGGGCCCCAGCATTTT
. . TRBJ2-7 TRBV7-6 CASSSGGTGEQYF TGTGCCAGCAGCTCAGGAGGCACGGGTGAGCAGTACTTC
. . TRBJ1-2 TRBV6-6 CASSDGLNYGYTF TGTGCCAGCAGTGACGGACTCAACTATGGCTACACCTTC
TRBD1 . TRBJ2-7 TRBV4-1 CASSQPGQGYYEQYF TGCGCCAGCAGCCAGCCGGGACAGGGGTACTACGAGCAGTACTTC
. once TRBJ2-3 TRBV3-1/TRBV3-2 CASSHPSTDTQYF TGTGCCAGCAGCCACCCTAGCACAGATACGCAGTATTTT
TRBD1 few TRBJ1-4 TRBV4-3 CASSLATGTANEKLFF TGCGCCAGCAGCCTTGCCACCGGGACAGCTAATGAAAAACTGTTTTTT
. few TRBJ1-6 TRBV9 CASSVGPGLNSPLHF TGTGCCAGCAGCGTAGGACCCGGACTGAATTCACCCCTCCACTTT
TRBD2 . TRBJ2-5 TRBV7-9 CASSLIAGDQYF TGTGCCAGCAGCTTAATAGCGGGAGACCAGTACTTC
TRBD2 once TRBJ2-7 TRBV29-1 CSAKRLADSYEQYF TGCAGCGCCAAGAGACTAGCGGACTCCTACGAGCAGTACTTC
. . TRBJ2-2 TRBV28 CASSSPPGELFF TGTGCCAGCAGTAGCCCCCCCGGGGAGCTGTTTTTT
. . TRBJ1-5 TRBV21-1 CASGWHAADSNQPQHF TGTGCCAGTGGTTGGCACGCGGCCGATAGCAATCAGCCCCAGCATTTT
. . TRBJ2-3 TRBV3-1/TRBV3-2 CASSQDASTDTQYF TGTGCCAGCAGCCAAGACGCTAGCACAGATACGCAGTATTTT
. . TRBJ1-4 TRBV13 CASSRNTGGEKLFF TGTGCCAGCAGCCGAAATACAGGAGGTGAAAAACTGTTTTTT
. once TRBJ2-1 TRBV9 CASSVSFNEQFF TGTGCCAGCAGCGTTTCTTTCAATGAGCAGTTCTTC
. . TRBJ1-1 TRBV7-6 CASSLLSRVTEAFF TGTGCCAGCAGCTTACTTTCCAGGGTCACTGAAGCTTTCTTT
. . TRBJ1-6 TRBV6-5 CASSPRDTDSPLHF TGTGCCAGCAGTCCGAGGGACACGGATTCACCCCTCCACTTT
TRBD2 once TRBJ2-7 TRBV7-9 CASNLGSGSVDEQYF TGTGCCAGTAATTTAGGGAGCGGGAGTGTCGACGAGCAGTACTTC
. . TRBJ2-1 TRBV10-3 CATPIGEANEQFF TGTGCCACCCCGATAGGGGAGGCGAATGAGCAGTTCTTC
TRBD1 . TRBJ1-2 TRBV18 CASSPTETGSYGYTF TGTGCCAGCTCACCAACCGAGACAGGGTCCTATGGCTACACCTTC
. . TRBJ2-5 TRBV24-1 CATSDRTEVQETQYF TGTGCCACCAGTGATCGAACAGAAGTCCAAGAGACCCAGTACTTC
. . TRBJ1-6 TRBV15 CATSREGRANSPLHF TGTGCCACCAGCAGAGAGGGCAGGGCTAATTCACCCCTCCACTTT
. . TRBJ1-5 TRBV4-1 CASSQDSNQPQHF TGCGCCAGCAGCCAAGACAGCAATCAGCCCCAGCATTTT
. . TRBJ2-7 TRBV6-6 CASSGGAESSYEQYF TGTGCCAGCAGTGGAGGAGCGGAGAGCTCCTACGAGCAGTACTTC